One and the same sample provided the 27 T cell receptor beta chains below, sequenced in a study of OX40 agonist ivuxolimab in advanced cancers. The method was the immunoSEQ multiplex PCR assay. Sourced from immuneACCESS, this table was stored by TCRdb with only in-frame sequences that have V and J called. A share of the clones is absent; for the studies checked, an unresolved V gene accounts for under half, and the remainder has no known explanation. Counted in this sample were tens of thousands of clones; approximately 84% of them appeared once. The ten largest clones take up approximately 28% of the sample. Source: CD4+ or CD8+ T cells sorted from blood, taken in a trial of the OX40 agonist ivuxolimab. The source of these receptors is an adult with an advanced solid tumor such as melanoma, head and neck, liver or kidney cancer.

The genes are TRBV5-1 and TRBJ1-1; D is perhaps TRBD1 (5 bases). V was clipped by 4 bases and J by 3 bases, with 16 bases between them. Germline V CDR1 and CDR2: SGHRS, YFSETQ. The CDR3 runs 15 residues. The CDR3 sequence: CASSPFGGEDTEAFF. The CDR3 coding sequence is TGCGCCAGCAGCCCTTTTGGGGGGGAGGACACTGAAGCTTTCTTT.

The chain has TRBV7-2 and TRBJ2-1; D is uncertain. CDR3 length: 15 residues. Trimming pared 4 bases from V and 4 bases from J, leaving 14 bases between. Germline CDR1 is SGHTA and CDR2 is FQGNSA. This CDR3 reads CASSSTLGYYNEQFF. The CDR3 bases are TGTGCCAGCAGCTCCACCTTGGGCTATTACAATGAGCAGTTCTTC.

V is TRBV5-4 and J is TRBJ2-7, with D hard to call. The ends were cut back, 0 bases at V and 4 bases at J, with 5 bases in the middle. The CDR3 extends over 12 amino acids. The germline V gene encodes CDR1 SGHNT and CDR2 YYREEE (reference sequence). CDR3 sequence: CASSLEGYEQYF. CDR3 nucleotide sequence: TGTGCCAGCAGCTTGGAGGGTTACGAGCAGTACTTC.

The V and J genes are TRBV11-2 and TRBJ1-1, with 11 positions matching TRBD1. The V segment lost 5 bases and the J segment 10 bases; nucleotides outside the gene matches: 9. The CDR3 spans 14 residues. Per germline, CDR1 SGHAT and CDR2 FQNNGV. The CDR3 sequence: CASSPWTGGGGAFF. The CDR3 nucleotides read TGTGCCAGCAGCCCTTGGACAGGGGGCGGTGGAGCTTTCTTT.

The V gene is TRBV5-5, the J gene TRBJ1-4, with D uncertain. CDR3 length equals 15 residues. Looked up from germline, CDR1 is SGHKS and CDR2 is YYEKEE (reference sequence). The V gene lost 1 base and the J gene lost 0 bases, with 7 bases spanning the gap. The CDR3 spells CASSLSGTTNEKLFF. The DNA for the CDR3 is TGTGCCAGCAGCTTGTCCGGGACAACTAATGAAAAACTGTTTTTT.

The chain couples TRBV7-9 to TRBJ2-3; 9 positions agree with TRBD2. CDR3 length: 16 amino acids. The J segment lost 1 base and the V segment lost 5 bases, leaving 7 bases of the junction unmatched. Germline V gene sequence: CDR1 SEHNR, CDR2 FQNEAQ (reference sequence). CDR3 loop: CASSPWTSEGTDTQYF. The CDR3 DNA is TGTGCCAGCAGCCCCTGGACTAGCGAAGGCACAGATACGCAGTATTTT.

This chain links TRBV9 with TRBJ1-2; D not certain. V was shortened by 0 bases and J by 8 bases, with 11 bases between the two germline ends. The germline gives CDR1 SGDLS, CDR2 YYNGEE. The CDR3 has 13 residues. CDR3 sequence (DNA): TGTGCCAGCAGCGTAGTAGCGACGGGGGGCTACACCTTC. Translating gives CASSVVATGGYTF.

The V call is TRBV4-1, the J call TRBJ1-2, with TRBD1 as a possible D gene (5 bases). Germline V lookup: CDR1 MGHRA, CDR2 YSYEKL. Trimming removed 3 bases from V and 4 bases from J, with 12 bases in between. CDR3 length equals 14 residues. Here the CDR3 DNA reads TGCGCCAGCAGCCACCCCGGGCAGGGCTATGGCTACACCTTC. This translates into CASSHPGQGYGYTF.

As concerns this clone: Germline is not matched at one junction end, which may reflect a read error. The J gene is TRBJ2-3, the V gene TRBV9, with 9 nucleotides matching TRBD1. This CDR3 is 14 amino acids long. Looked up from germline, CDR1 is SGDLS and CDR2 is YYNGEE. CDR3 coding DNA: TGTGCCAGCAGCCCCGGGACAGGGTCCCGGCTGTCCCAATTT. Its translation is CASSPGTGSRLSQF. Together with reference TRBV9 and TRBJ2-3, the CDR3 gives the full variable domain: DSGVTQTPKHLITATGQRVTLRCSPRSGDLSVYWYQQSLDQGLQFLIQYYNGEERAKGNILERFSAQQFPDLHSELNLSSLELGDSALYFCASSPGTGSRLSQFGPGTRLTVL.

This chain joins TRBV28 and TRBJ1-4, with 9 bases fitting TRBD1. CDR1 is MDHEN and CDR2 is SYDVKM in the germline V gene. Trimming took 6 bases from V and 0 from J; bases not matched to a gene: 14. The CDR3 runs 19 residues. The CDR3 coding sequence is TGTGCCAGCAGGGGGGGGACAGGGCGGCACCATGCAACTAATGAAAAACTGTTTTTT. Translated: CASRGGTGRHHATNEKLFF.

Here the CDR3 reads CSVGNFSYNSPLHF. The CDR3 DNA reads TGCAGCGTTGGAAACTTCTCCTATAATTCACCCCTCCACTTT. This chain uses TRBV29-1 with TRBJ1-6; D is ambiguous. V dropped 4 bases and J dropped 0 bases, with 7 bases sitting between them. The CDR3 has 14 residues. Germline V lookup: CDR1 SQVTM, CDR2 ANQGSEA.

The chain couples TRBV11-2 to TRBJ2-1; no definite D call. V lost 1 base and J 2 bases, leaving 9 bases between the germline ends. The germline gives CDR1 SGHAT, CDR2 FQNNGV. The length of the CDR3 is 15 residues. The CDR3 protein is CASSLVAIPYNEQFF. CDR3 nucleotides: TGTGCCAGCAGCTTAGTGGCTATCCCCTACAATGAGCAGTTCTTC.

V is TRBV11-2 and J is TRBJ2-1, with D perhaps TRBD2 (6 bases). The CDR3 is 14 amino acids. In germline, CDR1 is SGHAT, CDR2 FQNNGV. Trimming removed 1 base at V and 9 bases at J, with 13 bases between. The CDR3 bases are TGTGCCAGCAGCTTAGCTTCGAATAGCGGTGAGCAGTTCTTC. As protein: CASSLASNSGEQFF.

V is TRBV6-1 and J is TRBJ2-7; D ambiguous. CDR1 and CDR2 (germline): MNHNS, SASEGT. The CDR3 has 10 residues. V lost 8 bases, J lost 3 bases, and 5 bases lay in between. The CDR3 loop reads CASLGYEQYF. DNA for the CDR3: TGTGCCAGCCTGGGCTACGAGCAGTACTTC.

This chain links TRBV27 with TRBJ2-3; 7 bases are a match to TRBD1. The CDR3 totals 15 residues. Losses at the gene ends were 11 bases for V and 2 bases for J; bases not matched to a gene: 13. The germline CDR1 and CDR2 sequences are MNHEY and SMNVEV (reference sequence). CDR3 in DNA: TGTGCCGATTGCGGCCGGACAGGTTCCACAGATACGCAGTATTTT. Translated, it gives CADCGRTGSTDTQYF.

The CDR3 is CASSLVGGGFGTDTQYF. CDR3 bases: TGTGCCAGCAGCTTAGTTGGCGGGGGGTTTGGCACAGATACGCAGTATTTT. This chain links TRBV11-2 with TRBJ2-3, with TRBD2 matching 8 bases. The CDR3 is made up of 17 amino acids. From germline, CDR1 is SGHAT and CDR2 FQNNGV. The ends lost 1 base at V and 1 base at J; junction bases unmatched: 7.

The V and J genes are TRBV4-1 and TRBJ2-7, with no clear D. In germline, CDR1 is MGHRA, CDR2 YSYEKL. The CDR3 extends over 13 amino acids. With 4 bases removed from V and 4 bases from J, the gap between germline ends came to 11 bases. CDR3 DNA sequence: TGCGCCAGCAGCCCGAATTCCGCTTACGAGCAGTACTTC. This encodes CASSPNSAYEQYF.

The J gene is TRBJ2-3, the V gene TRBV27; 7 bases line up with TRBD1. The ends lost 6 bases at V and 7 bases at J; junction bases unmatched: 13. This CDR3 has 15 amino acids. Germline-derived CDR1 and CDR2 are MNHEY and SMNVEV (reference sequence). The CDR3 here is CASRPLQGSMYTQYF. The CDR3 DNA sequence: TGTGCCAGCAGACCTCTACAGGGGTCGATGTATACGCAGTATTTT.

The V and J genes are TRBV29-1 and TRBJ1-1; D is unresolved. V shed 2 bases and J shed 4 bases, with 14 bases lying between them. From germline, CDR1 is SQVTM and CDR2 ANQGSEA. CDR3 length: 14 residues. The CDR3 nucleotides read TGCAGCGTTGAACGGGCCACCCCGACCACTGAAGCTTTCTTT. This codes for CSVERATPTTEAFF.

V is TRBV12-5 and J is TRBJ1-1; possibly TRBD1 for D (5 bases). This CDR3 comprises 16 residues. Germline assignment: CDR1 LGHNT and CDR2 FRNRAP. V was shortened by 0 bases and J by 3 bases, with 14 bases between the two germline ends. CDR3 bases: TGTGCTAGTGGTTTGGTAGGCCGGGGCGGGGACACTGAAGCTTTCTTT. It codes for CASGLVGRGGDTEAFF. Full variable domain (missing parts from reference TRBV12-5 and TRBJ1-1): DARVTQTPRHKVTEMGQEVTMRCQPILGHNTVFWYRQTMMQGLELLAYFRNRAPLDDSGMPKDRFSAEMPDATLATLKIQPSEPRDSAVYFCASGLVGRGGDTEAFFGQGTRLTVV.

The chain links TRBV19 to TRBJ2-6, with 8 bases aligning to TRBD1. The CDR3 covers 17 residues. Germline lookup yields CDR1 LNHDA and CDR2 SQIVND (reference sequence). Trimming took 6 bases from V and 2 from J; bases not matched to a gene: 9. The CDR3 is CASSWEAGGTGANVLTF. The CDR3 region has the DNA TGTGCCAGTAGCTGGGAGGCAGGGGGCACTGGGGCCAACGTCCTGACTTTC.

The chain employs TRBV19 and TRBJ1-1; D gene unclear. The CDR3 extends over 14 amino acids. V was shortened by 3 bases and J by 1 base, with 9 bases between the two germline ends. Per the germline V gene, CDR1 is LNHDA and CDR2 is SQIVND (reference sequence). The CDR3 sequence is CASSIRRGNTEAFF. DNA for the CDR3: TGTGCCAGTAGTATTCGTCGTGGGAACACTGAAGCTTTCTTT. The full variable domain, with the rest looked up from reference TRBV19 and TRBJ1-1, is DGGITQSPKYLFRKEGQNVTLSCEQNLNHDAMYWYRQDPGQGLRLIYYSQIVNDFQKGDIAEGYSVSREKKESFPLTVTSAQKNPTAFYLCASSIRRGNTEAFFGQGTRLTVV.

CDR3 sequence (DNA): TGTGCCAGCAGCAGGGTAGACTCGGACTATGGCTACACCTTC. Amino acid sequence: CASSRVDSDYGYTF. J is TRBJ1-2 and V is TRBV25-1; TRBD1 might be the D (5 bases). V lost 6 bases and J 3 bases, leaving 14 bases between the germline ends. The CDR3 consists of 14 residues. Per the germline V gene, CDR1 is MGHDK and CDR2 is SYGVNS.

The genes are TRBV5-1 and TRBJ2-1, with TRBD2 matching over 11 bases. Germline-derived CDR1 and CDR2 are SGHRS and YFSETQ. J gave up 3 bases and V 0 bases, and 8 bases lay outside the gene matches. The CDR3 contains 18 residues. The chain's CDR3 is CASSLELAGGPLYNEQFF. In DNA form, the CDR3 reads TGCGCCAGCAGCTTGGAGCTAGCGGGGGGCCCTCTCTACAATGAGCAGTTCTTC.

The chain joins TRBV5-6 to TRBJ2-7; the D gene is possibly TRBD2 (5 bases). V shed 3 bases and J shed 3 bases, with 13 bases lying between them. Per the germline V gene, CDR1 is SGHDT and CDR2 is YYEEEE. The CDR3 loop spans 14 amino acids. CDR3 protein: CASSWEPGDYEQYF. The CDR3 coding sequence is TGTGCCAGCAGCTGGGAGCCGGGCGACTACGAGCAGTACTTC.

The J gene is TRBJ2-1, the V gene TRBV4-1; tentatively, D is TRBD2 (6 bases). The CDR3 is 16 residues long. Per germline, CDR1 MGHRA and CDR2 YSYEKL. V was pared by 4 bases and J by 2 bases, with 15 bases between. For the CDR3, the DNA is TGCGCCAGCAGCCCCCTTAGCGGACAAGCCTACAATGAGCAGTTCTTC. Its translation is CASSPLSGQAYNEQFF.

The V gene is TRBV2, the J gene TRBJ2-5; D tentatively fits TRBD1 or TRBD2 (5 bases each). The germline V and J ends were trimmed by 6 bases and 5 bases, with 16 bases remaining between them. This CDR3 contains 14 residues. Germline CDR1 is SNHLY and CDR2 is FYNNEI. The CDR3 sequence is CASRRGSGAETQYF. CDR3 in DNA: TGTGCCAGCAGAAGGGGTTCCGGGGCGGAGACCCAGTACTTC.